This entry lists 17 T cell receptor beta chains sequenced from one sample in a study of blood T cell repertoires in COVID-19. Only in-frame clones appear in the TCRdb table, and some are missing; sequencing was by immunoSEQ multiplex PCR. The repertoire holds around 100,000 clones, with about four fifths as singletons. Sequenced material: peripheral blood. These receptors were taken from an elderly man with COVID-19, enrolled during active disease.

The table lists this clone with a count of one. CDR3 nucleotide sequence: TGTGCCAGTAGTATAACCGGGACAGGGAATGAAAAACTGTTTTTT. Translated, it gives CASSITGTGNEKLFF. The V gene is TRBV19, the J gene TRBJ1-4, with TRBD1 matching 9 bases. Germline assignment: CDR1 LNHDA and CDR2 SQIVND (reference sequence). V dropped 2 bases and J dropped 5; count of bases not matched to a gene: 3. The CDR3 sequence is 15 residues long.

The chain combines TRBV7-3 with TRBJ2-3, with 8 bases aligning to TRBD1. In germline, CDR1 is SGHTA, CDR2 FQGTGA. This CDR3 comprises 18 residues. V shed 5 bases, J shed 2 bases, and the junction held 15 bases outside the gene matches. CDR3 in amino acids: CASSQLIQGALPTDTQYF. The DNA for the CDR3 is TGTGCCAGCAGCCAACTTATTCAGGGGGCCCTCCCCACAGATACGCAGTATTTT.

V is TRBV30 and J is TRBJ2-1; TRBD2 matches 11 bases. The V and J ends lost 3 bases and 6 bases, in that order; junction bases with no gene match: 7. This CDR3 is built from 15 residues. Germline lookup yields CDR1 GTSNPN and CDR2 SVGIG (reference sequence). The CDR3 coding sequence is TGTGCCTGGAGCCGGGGACTAGCGGACCGCAATGAGCAGTTCTTC. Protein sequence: CAWSRGLADRNEQFF.

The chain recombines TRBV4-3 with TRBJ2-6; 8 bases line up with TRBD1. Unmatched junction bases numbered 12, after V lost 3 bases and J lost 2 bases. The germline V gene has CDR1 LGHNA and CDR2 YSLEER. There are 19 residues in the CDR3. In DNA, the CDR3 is TGCGCCAGCAGCCATGCAACCGGGACAGGCTTCACTGGGGCCAACGTCCTGACTTTC. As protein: CASSHATGTGFTGANVLTF.

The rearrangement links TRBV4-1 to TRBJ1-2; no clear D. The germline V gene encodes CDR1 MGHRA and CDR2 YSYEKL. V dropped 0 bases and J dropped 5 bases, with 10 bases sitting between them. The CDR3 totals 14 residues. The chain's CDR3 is CASSQEAIVYGYTF. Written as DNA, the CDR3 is TGCGCCAGCAGCCAAGAGGCCATCGTTTATGGCTACACCTTC.

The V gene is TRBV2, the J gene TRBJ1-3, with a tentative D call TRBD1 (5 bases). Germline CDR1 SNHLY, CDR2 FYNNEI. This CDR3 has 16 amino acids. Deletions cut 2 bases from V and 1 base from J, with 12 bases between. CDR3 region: CASSESSPGSGNTIYF. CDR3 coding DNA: TGTGCCAGCAGTGAATCGAGTCCAGGGTCTGGAAACACCATATATTTT.

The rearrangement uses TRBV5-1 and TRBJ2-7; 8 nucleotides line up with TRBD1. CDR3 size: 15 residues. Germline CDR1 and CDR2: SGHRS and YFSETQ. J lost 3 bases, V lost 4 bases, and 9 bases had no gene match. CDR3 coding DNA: TGCGCCAGCAGCACAGGACAGGGTTCTGGCTACGAGCAGTACTTC. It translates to CASSTGQGSGYEQYF.

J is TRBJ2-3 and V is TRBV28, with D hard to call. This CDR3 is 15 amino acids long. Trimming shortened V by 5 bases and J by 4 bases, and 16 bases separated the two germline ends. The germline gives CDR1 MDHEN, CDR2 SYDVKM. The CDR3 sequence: CASSHDFTESDTQYF. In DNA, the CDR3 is TGTGCCAGCAGTCACGACTTCACGGAGTCAGATACGCAGTATTTT.

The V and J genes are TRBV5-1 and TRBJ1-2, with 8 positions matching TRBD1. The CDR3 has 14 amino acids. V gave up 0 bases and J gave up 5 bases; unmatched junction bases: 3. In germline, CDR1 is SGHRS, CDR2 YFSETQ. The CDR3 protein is CASSLDGTGYGYTF. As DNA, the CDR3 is TGCGCCAGCAGCTTGGATGGGACAGGATATGGCTACACCTTC.

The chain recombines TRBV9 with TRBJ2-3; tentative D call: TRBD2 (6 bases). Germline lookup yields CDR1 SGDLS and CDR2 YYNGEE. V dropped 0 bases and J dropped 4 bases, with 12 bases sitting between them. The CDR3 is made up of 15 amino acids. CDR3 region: CASSVVGGGPDTQYF. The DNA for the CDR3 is TGTGCCAGCAGCGTAGTGGGGGGAGGCCCAGATACGCAGTATTTT.

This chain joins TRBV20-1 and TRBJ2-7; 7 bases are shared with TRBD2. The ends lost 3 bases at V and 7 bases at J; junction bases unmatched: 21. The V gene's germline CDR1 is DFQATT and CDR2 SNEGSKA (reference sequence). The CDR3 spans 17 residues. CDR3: CSASQPRAGDDTGEQYF. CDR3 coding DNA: TGCAGTGCTAGTCAGCCCAGGGCGGGGGATGACACGGGGGAGCAGTACTTC.

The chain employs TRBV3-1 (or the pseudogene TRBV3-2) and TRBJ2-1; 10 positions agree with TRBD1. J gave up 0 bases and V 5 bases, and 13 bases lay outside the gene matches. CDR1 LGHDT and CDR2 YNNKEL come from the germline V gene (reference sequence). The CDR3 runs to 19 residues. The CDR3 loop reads CASSRTGTGATSSYNEQFF. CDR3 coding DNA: TGTGCCAGCAGCAGAACCGGGACAGGGGCTACAAGCTCCTACAATGAGCAGTTCTTC.

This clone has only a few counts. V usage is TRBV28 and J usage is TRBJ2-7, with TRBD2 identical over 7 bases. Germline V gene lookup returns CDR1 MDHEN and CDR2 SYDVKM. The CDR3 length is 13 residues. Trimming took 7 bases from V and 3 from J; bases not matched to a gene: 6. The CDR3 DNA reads TGTGCCAGCACAGGCGGGAGAGACTACGAGCAGTACTTC. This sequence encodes CASTGGRDYEQYF.

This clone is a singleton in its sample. The chain's CDR3 is CSASQGAAGANVLTF. As DNA, the CDR3 is TGCAGTGCTAGTCAGGGGGCTGCTGGGGCCAACGTCCTGACTTTC. The J gene is TRBJ2-6, the V gene TRBV20-1; 8 bases match TRBD1. The germline V gene encodes CDR1 DFQATT and CDR2 SNEGSKA (reference sequence). The CDR3 covers 15 residues. Trimming took 3 bases from V and 2 from J; bases not matched to a gene: 3.

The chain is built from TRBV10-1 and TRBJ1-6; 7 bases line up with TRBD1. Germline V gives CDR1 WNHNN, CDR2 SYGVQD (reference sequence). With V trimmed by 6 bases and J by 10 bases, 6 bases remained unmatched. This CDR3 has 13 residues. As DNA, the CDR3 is TGCGCCAGCAGCGAGGGGGCGAAATCACCCCTCCACTTT. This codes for CASSEGAKSPLHF.

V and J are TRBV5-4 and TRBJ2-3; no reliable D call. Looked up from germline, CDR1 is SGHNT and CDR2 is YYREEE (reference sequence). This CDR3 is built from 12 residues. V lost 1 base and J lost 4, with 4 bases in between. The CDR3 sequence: CASSLPPDTQYF. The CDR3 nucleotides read TGTGCCAGCAGCTTGCCTCCAGATACGCAGTATTTT.

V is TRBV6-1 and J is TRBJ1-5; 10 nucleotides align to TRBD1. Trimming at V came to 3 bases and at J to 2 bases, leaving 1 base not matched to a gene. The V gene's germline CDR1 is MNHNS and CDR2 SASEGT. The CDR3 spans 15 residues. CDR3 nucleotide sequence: TGTGCCAGCAGTGAGGACAGGGGGGGCAATCAGCCCCAGCATTTT. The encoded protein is CASSEDRGGNQPQHF.